This TCR beta chain is drawn from a study of monozygotic twins with inflammatory bowel disease. Regarding the study as a whole: On the inverse Simpson index, IBD patients scored lower for TCRbeta diversity than healthy co-twins. IBD patients, compared with healthy twins, shared fewer clonotypes with others (especially with disease activity).

Remarks on this clonotype: Its target is not known.

This CDR3 contains 16 residues. TCRdb reprocessed the 5' RACE reads and reports one entry per CDR3 protein, with no DNA. The sample holds 150,000 or so distinct CDR3 sequences. The rearrangement joins TRBV12-3 or TRBV12-4 to TRBJ2-3; TCRdb's D gene call, TRBD1, goes unchecked for lack of DNA. This TCR was sampled from a human donor with ulcerative colitis or Crohn's disease, or a healthy co-twin of an affected twin (not recorded which). Source material: blood. The CDR3 spells CASSDTTRGNTDTQYF.